Below are 10 T cell receptor beta chains sequenced from a single sample in a study of OX40 agonist ivuxolimab in advanced cancers. Repertoires were generated with immunoSEQ multiplex PCR, while TCRdb's copy carries only in-frame clones and drops some. The table has 45,000 to 50,000 clones, around nine tenths seen once; the top ten hold more than 13%. Sequences were derived from CD4+ or CD8+ T cells sorted from blood, sampled in a trial of the OX40 agonist ivuxolimab. The receptors come from an adult with an advanced solid tumor such as melanoma, head and neck, liver or kidney cancer.

The genes are TRBV18 and TRBJ2-7, with D uncertain. Trimming cost V 0 bases and J 2 bases, with 14 bases left between them. CDR1 and CDR2 (germline): KGHSH, LQKENI. CDR3 length equals 16 residues. CDR3 bases: TGTGCCAGCTCACCACCAGGCCAGTTCCGGCCCTACGAGCAGTACTTC. Translating gives CASSPPGQFRPYEQYF.

The chain has TRBV5-8 and TRBJ2-5; TRBD2 matches at 13 bases. Germline values: CDR1 SGHTS, CDR2 YDEGEE. The CDR3 contains 16 residues. V gave up 3 bases and J gave up 3 bases; unmatched junction bases: 5. The CDR3 here is CASSYRGTSGKETQYF. The DNA for the CDR3 is TGTGCCAGCAGCTACCGTGGGACTAGCGGGAAAGAGACCCAGTACTTC.

The V and J genes are TRBV10-3 and TRBJ2-5, with 9 nucleotides matching TRBD1. Trimming removed 3 bases from V and 4 bases from J; junction bases left unmatched: 6. Germline-derived CDR1 and CDR2 are ENHRY and SYGVKD. The CDR3 consists of 15 residues. For the CDR3, the DNA is TGTGCCATCAGTGACACGACAGGGGGTTCAGAGACCCAGTACTTC. It encodes CAISDTTGGSETQYF.

This clone was detected many times. The chain uses TRBV4-2 and TRBJ2-7; the match to TRBD2 covers 12 bases. The CDR3 contains 14 residues. The V gene end was trimmed by 1 base and the J gene end by 6 bases; junction bases not matched to a gene: 1. Germline CDR1 reads LGHNA; CDR2 reads YNFKEQ. The CDR3 nucleotides read TGTGCCAGCAGCCAAGGACTAGCGGGAGCCGAGCAGTACTTC. Its protein is CASSQGLAGAEQYF.

The chain uses TRBV27 and TRBJ1-3; D is ambiguous. There are 16 residues in the CDR3. V was trimmed by 0 bases and J by 3 bases, leaving 12 bases between them. Germline V gene data show CDR1 as MNHEY and CDR2 as SMNVEV (reference sequence). The CDR3 spells CASSLSTPWGGNTIYF. CDR3 DNA sequence: TGTGCCAGCAGTTTATCCACGCCCTGGGGTGGAAACACCATATATTTT.

This chain connects TRBV7-2 to TRBJ2-2; either TRBD1 or TRBD2 may supply D (5 bases each). The CDR3 is 15 amino acids. The V gene's germline CDR1 is SGHTA and CDR2 FQGNSA. V was clipped by 2 bases and J by 5 bases, with 12 bases between them. This chain's CDR3 is CASSLPRDGTGELFF. The CDR3, as DNA: TGTGCCAGCAGCTTACCCCGGGACGGGACCGGGGAGCTGTTTTTT.

This rearrangement joins TRBV19 to TRBJ2-7; 7 bases fit TRBD2. The CDR3 totals 16 residues. Germline V gives CDR1 LNHDA, CDR2 SQIVND (reference sequence). J lost 0 bases, V lost 2 bases, and 7 bases had no gene match. This CDR3 is CASSINRLAASYEQYF. CDR3 in DNA: TGTGCCAGTAGTATAAATCGCCTAGCGGCCTCCTACGAGCAGTACTTC.

The gene calls are TRBV7-2 and TRBJ2-3; tentative D call: TRBD2 (5 bases). Germline CDR1 is SGHTA and CDR2 is FQGNSA. This CDR3 has 15 amino acids. The germline V and J ends were trimmed by 3 bases and 7 bases, with 17 bases remaining between them. CDR3 residues: CASSFTWASQNTQYF. Here the CDR3 DNA reads TGTGCCAGCAGCTTTACTTGGGCTAGCCAGAATACGCAGTATTTT. Looking up the rest from reference TRBV7-2 and TRBJ2-3 gives the full variable domain: GAGVSQSPSNKVTEKGKDVELRCDPISGHTALYWYRQSLGQGLEFLIYFQGNSAPDKSGLPSDRFSAERTGGSVSTLTIQRTQQEDSAVYLCASSFTWASQNTQYFGPGTRLTVL.

V and J are TRBV6-5 and TRBJ2-4, with D perhaps matching TRBD1 (6 bases). Germline CDR1 reads MNHEY; CDR2 reads SVGAGI. This CDR3 region has 16 residues. V lost 0 bases and J 2 bases, leaving 11 bases between the germline ends. CDR3 in DNA: TGTGCCAGCAGTTACTCGATCACAGGGACCAAAAACATTCAGTACTTC. This encodes CASSYSITGTKNIQYF.

This rearrangement joins TRBV15 to TRBJ1-5; D perhaps matches TRBD1 (5 bases). Germline V CDR1 and CDR2: LNHNV, YYDKDF (reference sequence). The CDR3 loop spans 16 amino acids. Trimming cost V 1 base and J 5 bases, with 15 bases left between them. In DNA, the CDR3 is TGTGCCACCAGCAGAGCGTGGGTTGGGGGATATCAGCCCCAGCATTTT. Protein sequence: CATSRAWVGGYQPQHF.